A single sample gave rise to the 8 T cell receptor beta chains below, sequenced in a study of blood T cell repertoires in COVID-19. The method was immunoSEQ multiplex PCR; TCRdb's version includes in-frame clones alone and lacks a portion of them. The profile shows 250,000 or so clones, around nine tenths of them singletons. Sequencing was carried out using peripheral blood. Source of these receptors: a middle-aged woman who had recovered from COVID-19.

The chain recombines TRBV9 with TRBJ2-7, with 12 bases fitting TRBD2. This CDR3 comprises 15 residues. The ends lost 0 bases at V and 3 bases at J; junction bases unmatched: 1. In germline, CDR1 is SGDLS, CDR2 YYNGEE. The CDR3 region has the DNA TGTGCCAGCAGCGTAGGACTAGCGGGAGTCTACGAGCAGTACTTC. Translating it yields CASSVGLAGVYEQYF.

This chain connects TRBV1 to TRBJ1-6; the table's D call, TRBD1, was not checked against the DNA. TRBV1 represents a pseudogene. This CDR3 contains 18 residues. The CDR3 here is CTSSHHGQQPSYNSPLHF. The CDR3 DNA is TGCACCAGCAGCCATCATGGACAGCAACCCTCCTATAATTCACCCCTCCACTTT.

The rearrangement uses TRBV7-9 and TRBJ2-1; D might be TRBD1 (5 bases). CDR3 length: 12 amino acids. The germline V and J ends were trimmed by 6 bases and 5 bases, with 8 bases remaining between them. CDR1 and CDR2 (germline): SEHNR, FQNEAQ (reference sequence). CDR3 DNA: TGTGCCAGCAGGGACACCCACAATGAGCAGTTCTTC. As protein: CASRDTHNEQFF.

CDR3 nucleotide sequence: TGTGCCAGTAGCACTAGCGCCGGGACCGCCTCCACAGATACGCAGTATTTT. Translating it yields CASSTSAGTASTDTQYF. This chain joins TRBV19 and TRBJ2-3; 7 bases are shared with TRBD2. CDR3 size: 17 residues. Germline CDR1 is LNHDA and CDR2 is SQIVND (reference sequence). V lost 6 bases, J lost 2 bases, and 14 bases stayed unmatched.

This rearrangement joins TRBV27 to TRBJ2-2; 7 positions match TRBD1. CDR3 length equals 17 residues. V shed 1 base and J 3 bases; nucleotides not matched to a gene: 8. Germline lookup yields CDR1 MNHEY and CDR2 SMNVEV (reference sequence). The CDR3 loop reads CASSLLTRGPDTGELFF. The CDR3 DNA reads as TGTGCCAGCAGTTTATTAACTAGGGGGCCGGACACCGGGGAGCTGTTTTTT.

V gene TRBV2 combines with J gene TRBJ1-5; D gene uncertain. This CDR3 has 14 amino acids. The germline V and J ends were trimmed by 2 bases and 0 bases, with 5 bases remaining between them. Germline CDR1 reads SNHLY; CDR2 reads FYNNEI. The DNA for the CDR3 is TGTGCCAGCAGTGAACAGTATAGCAATCAGCCCCAGCATTTT. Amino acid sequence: CASSEQYSNQPQHF.

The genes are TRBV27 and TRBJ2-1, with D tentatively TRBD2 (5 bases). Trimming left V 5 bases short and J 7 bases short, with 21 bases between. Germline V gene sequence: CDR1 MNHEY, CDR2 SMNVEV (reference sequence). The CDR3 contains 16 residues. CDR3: CASSPGVGDFANEQFF. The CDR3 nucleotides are TGTGCCAGCAGTCCGGGTGTCGGGGATTTTGCGAATGAGCAGTTCTTC.

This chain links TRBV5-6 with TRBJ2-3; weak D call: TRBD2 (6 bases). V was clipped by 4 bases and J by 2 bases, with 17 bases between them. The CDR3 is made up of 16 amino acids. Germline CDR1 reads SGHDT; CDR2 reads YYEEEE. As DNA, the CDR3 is TGTGCCAGCAGCCCAATGACAGCGGGCTTCACAGATACGCAGTATTTT. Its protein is CASSPMTAGFTDTQYF.